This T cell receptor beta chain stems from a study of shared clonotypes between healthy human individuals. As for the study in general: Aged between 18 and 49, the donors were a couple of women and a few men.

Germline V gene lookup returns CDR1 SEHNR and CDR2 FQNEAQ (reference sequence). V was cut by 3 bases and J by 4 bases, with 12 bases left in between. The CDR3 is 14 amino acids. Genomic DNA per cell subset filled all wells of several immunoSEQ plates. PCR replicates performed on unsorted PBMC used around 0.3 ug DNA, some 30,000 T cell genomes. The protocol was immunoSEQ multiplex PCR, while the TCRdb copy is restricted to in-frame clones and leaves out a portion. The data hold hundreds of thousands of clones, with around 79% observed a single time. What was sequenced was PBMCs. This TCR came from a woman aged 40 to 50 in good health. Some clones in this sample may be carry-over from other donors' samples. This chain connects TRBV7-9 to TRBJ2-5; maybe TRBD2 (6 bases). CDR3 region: CASSLGGRRETQYF. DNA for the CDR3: TGTGCCAGCAGCTTGGGGGGACGTAGAGAGACCCAGTACTTC.